The 26 T cell receptor beta chains listed next were all sequenced from one sample in a study of blood T cells in healthy people across ages. It was with a sample-barcoded 5' primer and a J-beta primer mix that a second PCR of roughly 7 to 12 cycles was run. From the 5' RACE reads, TCRdb called clonotypes with MiXCR, one entry per CDR3 protein. The sample holds about a million distinct CDR3 sequences, 51% seen once. Sequenced material: blood. The receptors shown here come from a woman aged 55 to 70 in good health.

This clonotype was found a few times. This chain uses TRBV24-1 with TRBJ2-5; 14 bases align to TRBD2. This CDR3 has 17 amino acids. J gave up 4 bases and V 3 bases, and 6 bases lay outside the gene matches. CDR1 is KGHDR and CDR2 is SFDVKD in the germline V gene. CDR3 sequence: CATSDTGTSGRGETQYF. Here the CDR3 DNA reads TGTGCCACCAGTGATACCGGGACTAGCGGGAGAGGAGAGACCCAGTACTTC.

This sequence joins TRBV11-2 and TRBJ2-6; no definite D call. V was pared by 5 bases and J by 0 bases, with 14 bases between. This CDR3 contains 17 residues. The germline CDR1 and CDR2 sequences are SGHAT and FQNNGV. The CDR3 is CASSPSFPFSGANVLTF. The CDR3 nucleotides read TGTGCCAGCAGCCCGTCCTTCCCGTTCTCTGGGGCCAACGTCCTGACTTTC.

This sequence joins TRBV28 and TRBJ2-7; no firm D call. This CDR3 is 15 amino acids long. Germline CDR1 reads MDHEN; CDR2 reads SYDVKM. The germline V and J ends were trimmed by 2 bases and 1 base, with 12 bases remaining between them. CDR3 residues: CASSLEPPTSYEQYF. The CDR3 DNA reads as TGTGCCAGCAGTTTAGAGCCGCCGACGTCCTACGAGCAGTACTTC. The full variable domain, its missing parts supplied by reference TRBV28 and TRBJ2-7, is DVKVTQSSRYLVKRTGEKVFLECVQDMDHENMFWYRQDPGLGLRLIYFSYDVKMKEKGDIPEGYSVSREKKERFSLILESASTNQTSMYLCASSLEPPTSYEQYFGPGTRLTVT.

This chain joins TRBV2 and TRBJ1-2; D is undetermined. This CDR3 is 12 amino acids long. Deletions cut 9 bases from V and 8 bases from J, with 16 bases between. Germline CDR1 and CDR2: SNHLY and FYNNEI. The CDR3 loop is CASTVVGKGYTF. The CDR3 DNA sequence: TGTGCCAGTACCGTTGTCGGGAAGGGCTACACCTTC. The whole variable domain, filled in from reference TRBV2 and TRBJ1-2, reads EPEVTQTPSHQVTQMGQEVILRCVPISNHLYFYWYRQILGQKVEFLVSFYNNEISEKSEIFDDQFSVERPDGSNFTLKIRSTKLEDSAMYFCASTVVGKGYTFGSGTRLTVV.

The sample holds a few counts of this clonotype. The chain joins TRBV7-2 to TRBJ2-3; 9 positions match TRBD2. V shed 3 bases, J shed 5 bases, and the junction held 6 bases outside the gene matches. CDR3 length equals 15 residues. The V gene's germline CDR1 is SGHTA and CDR2 FQGNSA. The CDR3 bases are TGTGCCAGCAGCTTTAGCGGGAGCTTGGGAGATACGCAGTATTTT. This sequence encodes CASSFSGSLGDTQYF.

This chain connects TRBV20-1 to TRBJ2-7, with D possibly being TRBD1 (5 bases). The CDR3 has 13 residues. Germline V gene sequence: CDR1 DFQATT, CDR2 SNEGSKA (reference sequence). CDR3: CSAWAGSSYEQYF. The CDR3 DNA reads TGCAGCGCGTGGGCAGGGTCCTCCTACGAGCAGTACTTC.

The chain carries TRBV4-1 and TRBJ2-2, with a weak D call TRBD1 (5 bases). The germline CDR1 and CDR2 sequences are MGHRA and YSYEKL. V was shortened by 5 bases and J by 4 bases, with 11 bases between the two germline ends. CDR3 size: 14 residues. The CDR3 nucleotides are TGCGCCAGCAGCAACGGTCAGGGCACCGGGGAGCTGTTTTTT. Protein product: CASSNGQGTGELFF.

The gene calls are TRBV24-1 and TRBJ2-5; no firm D call. The CDR3 has 15 amino acids. The V and J ends lost 4 bases and 11 bases respectively, with 22 bases between them. Germline assignment: CDR1 KGHDR and CDR2 SFDVKD. The CDR3 sequence is CATSDPAEPHNEQYF. CDR3 nucleotides: TGTGCCACCAGTGACCCCGCTGAGCCCCACAATGAGCAGTACTTC.

The chain carries TRBV12-3 or TRBV12-4 and TRBJ1-2, with a weak D call TRBD1 (5 bases). V dropped 3 bases and J dropped 4 bases, with 12 bases sitting between them. This CDR3 comprises 14 residues. CDR3 nucleotides: TGTGCCAGCAGTTTTTCGGGACGCTTCTATGGCTACACCTTC. This sequence encodes CASSFSGRFYGYTF.

This chain uses TRBV5-1 with TRBJ2-7, with TRBD1 as a possible D gene (6 bases). Germline CDR1 reads SGHRS; CDR2 reads YFSETQ. CDR3 length: 14 amino acids. The V and J ends lost 4 bases and 5 bases respectively, with 16 bases between them. CDR3 loop: CASSTQGLRHEQYF. In nucleotides, the CDR3 is TGCGCCAGCAGCACACAGGGTCTTCGGCACGAGCAGTACTTC. Based on the CDR3 plus reference TRBV5-1 and TRBJ2-7, the full variable domain is KAGVTQTPRYLIKTRGQQVTLSCSPISGHRSVSWYQQTPGQGLQFLFEYFSETQRNKGNFPGRFSGRQFSNSRSEMNVSTLELGDSALYLCASSTQGLRHEQYFGPGTRLTVT.

This chain connects TRBV25-1 to TRBJ1-4; no clear D. The CDR3 has 19 residues. The V end was cut by 2 bases, the J end by 3 bases, with 22 bases between. From germline, CDR1 is MGHDK and CDR2 SYGVNS. The CDR3 nucleotides are TGTGCCAGCAGTGAAACGAGAGTTGCCCCGTTTGGGGCTAATGAAAAACTGTTTTTT. It yields the protein CASSETRVAPFGANEKLFF.

The chain joins TRBV20-1 to TRBJ2-1, with D possibly being TRBD1 (6 bases). Germline lookup yields CDR1 DFQATT and CDR2 SNEGSKA (reference sequence). Trimming took off 6 bases at V and 10 bases at J, with 13 bases between the two ends. The CDR3 spans 11 residues. The DNA of the CDR3 is TGCAGTGCGCTACAACAGGGAGAGCAGTTCTTC. Its translation: CSALQQGEQFF.

A few counts support this clonotype. V gene TRBV2 combines with J gene TRBJ2-7; D is ambiguous. With 4 bases removed from V and 3 bases from J, the gap between germline ends came to 7 bases. CDR3 length equals 12 residues. Germline V gene data show CDR1 as SNHLY and CDR2 as FYNNEI. CDR3 bases: TGTGCCAGCAGTGTGGACCACTACGAGCAGTACTTC. It encodes CASSVDHYEQYF.

V gene TRBV7-9 combines with J gene TRBJ2-7, with D possibly called TRBD1 or TRBD2 (5 bases each). Germline CDR1 is SEHNR and CDR2 is FQNEAQ (reference sequence). This CDR3 has 15 amino acids. Deletions cut 5 bases from V and 5 bases from J, with 19 bases between. The CDR3 nucleotides read TGTGCCAGCAGCCGAGCAGGGACCCCTGCCAACGAGCAGTACTTC. It specifies CASSRAGTPANEQYF.

The CDR3 sequence is CATSSGLGQETQYF. Written as DNA, the CDR3 is TGTGCCACCAGCTCCGGGTTGGGGCAAGAGACCCAGTACTTC. This chain joins TRBV15 and TRBJ2-5, with no clear D. Germline V gene sequence: CDR1 LNHNV, CDR2 YYDKDF (reference sequence). Trimming stripped 5 bases from V and 2 bases from J, with 12 bases between. The CDR3 extends over 14 amino acids.

This rearrangement joins TRBV7-9 to TRBJ2-1; D is unresolved. This CDR3 comprises 15 residues. Trimming pared 1 base from V and 12 bases from J, leaving 19 bases between. Per the germline V gene, CDR1 is SEHNR and CDR2 is FQNEAQ (reference sequence). CDR3 sequence: CASSLVSRDPRRQFF. Here the CDR3 DNA reads TGTGCCAGCAGCTTAGTATCGCGTGACCCACGGAGGCAGTTCTTC. The full variable domain, its missing parts supplied by reference TRBV7-9 and TRBJ2-1, is DTGVSQNPRHKITKRGQNVTFRCDPISEHNRLYWYRQTLGQGPEFLTYFQNEAQLEKSRLLSDRFSAERPKGSFSTLEIQRTEQGDSAMYLCASSLVSRDPRRQFFGPGTRLTVL.

The J gene is TRBJ2-3, the V gene TRBV4-1, with D unclear. Germline V lookup: CDR1 MGHRA, CDR2 YSYEKL. V dropped 2 bases and J dropped 0 bases, with 9 bases sitting between them. The CDR3 loop spans 15 amino acids. CDR3 sequence (DNA): TGCGCCAGCAGCCAATTAGTTCGGAGCACAGATACGCAGTATTTT. It is translated as CASSQLVRSTDTQYF.

J is TRBJ1-5 and V is TRBV5-5, with TRBD1 matching 7 bases. Germline lookup yields CDR1 SGHKS and CDR2 YYEKEE (reference sequence). The CDR3 is 16 amino acids. The V gene end was trimmed by 0 bases and the J gene end by 3 bases; junction bases not matched to a gene: 6. For the CDR3, the DNA is TGTGCCAGCAGCTTGGAAGGGACAGTAACCAATCAGCCCCAGCATTTT. Amino acid sequence: CASSLEGTVTNQPQHF.

This chain uses TRBV29-1 with TRBJ2-5; TRBD2 might be the D (7 bases). The CDR3 is 13 residues long. Germline V gene sequence: CDR1 SQVTM, CDR2 ANQGSEA. V was shortened by 5 bases and J by 5 bases, with 15 bases between the two germline ends. For the CDR3, the DNA is TGCAGCGTTTCTCTGGGGGGGGGCGAGACCCAGTACTTC. Translation: CSVSLGGGETQYF.

V usage is TRBV4-2 and J usage is TRBJ2-1; 11 bases match TRBD2. The CDR3 totals 16 residues. Germline values: CDR1 LGHNA, CDR2 YNFKEQ. Trimming took 2 bases from V and 5 from J; bases not matched to a gene: 5. In DNA, the CDR3 is TGTGCCAGCAGCCAAATCGGGACTAGCGGAAACAATGAGCAGTTCTTC. Its translation is CASSQIGTSGNNEQFF.

The chain joins TRBV12-3 or TRBV12-4 to TRBJ2-5, with 7 bases aligning to TRBD1. The junction had 18 bases not matched to a gene; V was cut back by 6 bases and J by 11 bases. The CDR3 covers 15 residues. Here the CDR3 DNA reads TGTGCCAGCAGAAGACAGGGTAGCTCCTACAATGAGCAGTACTTC. This codes for CASRRQGSSYNEQYF.

There are a few counts of this clonotype. The chain links TRBV11-3 to TRBJ2-7; D is possibly TRBD1 or TRBD2 (7 bases each). The length of the CDR3 is 13 residues. Trimming removed 5 bases from V and 4 bases from J, with 12 bases in between. CDR1 and CDR2 (germline): SGHNT, YENEEA. CDR3 sequence: CASSTQGGYEQYF. CDR3 sequence (DNA): TGTGCCAGCAGCACGCAGGGGGGGTACGAGCAGTACTTC.

V gene TRBV12-3 or TRBV12-4 combines with J gene TRBJ2-1; 10 bases align to TRBD2. The trim removed 4 bases at V and 7 bases at J, leaving 7 bases unmatched. The CDR3 runs 15 residues. CDR3 region: CASSYSLAGRNEQFF. As DNA, the CDR3 is TGTGCCAGCAGTTACTCACTAGCGGGGAGGAATGAGCAGTTCTTC.

The V and J genes are TRBV20-1 and TRBJ1-5; D might be TRBD1 (5 bases). V was shortened by 0 bases and J by 7 bases, with 10 bases between the two germline ends. This CDR3 has 13 residues. Germline V lookup: CDR1 DFQATT, CDR2 SNEGSKA (reference sequence). CDR3 protein: CSARDFRDQPQHF. In nucleotides, the CDR3 is TGCAGTGCTAGAGACTTCAGGGACCAGCCCCAGCATTTT.

The chain has TRBV24-1 and TRBJ1-5, with a possible D match to TRBD1 (6 bases). V was trimmed by 6 bases and J by 6 bases, leaving 14 bases between them. The CDR3 runs 14 residues. Germline V gene sequence: CDR1 KGHDR, CDR2 SFDVKD. CDR3 region: CATSLGAASQPQHF. The DNA of the CDR3 is TGTGCCACCAGTCTGGGGGCCGCTTCTCAGCCCCAGCATTTT.

There are a few counts of this clonotype. CDR3 sequence (DNA): TGCAGCGTATCCATAGGGTTTTCGGGCGAGCAGTACTTC. The encoded protein is CSVSIGFSGEQYF. V is TRBV29-1 and J is TRBJ2-7; D is undetermined. V lost 6 bases and J lost 6, with 18 bases in between. This CDR3 comprises 13 residues. The germline V gene has CDR1 SQVTM and CDR2 ANQGSEA.